This passage covers 27 T cell receptor beta chains from one sample sequenced in a study of blood T cell repertoires in COVID-19. Some clones are missing from TCRdb's copy, which holds only in-frame ones; the method was immunoSEQ multiplex PCR. Of about 240,000 clones in the sample, about 86% were seen once. Sequences were obtained from PBMCs or T cells enriched from blood (not recorded which). These receptors all stem from a woman in her thirties or forties with acute COVID-19.

The chain is built from TRBV2 and TRBJ1-2; TRBD1 matches 7 bases. Germline values: CDR1 SNHLY, CDR2 FYNNEI. The CDR3 is 13 residues long. V was pared by 3 bases and J by 6 bases, with 4 bases of the junction left unmatched. The CDR3 sequence: CASSDVTGNGYTF. Here the CDR3 DNA reads TGTGCCAGCAGTGACGTGACAGGGAATGGCTACACCTTC.

The J gene is TRBJ1-2, the V gene TRBV18; no reliable D call. CDR1 is KGHSH and CDR2 is LQKENI in the germline V gene. This CDR3 comprises 14 residues. V lost 3 bases and J 2 bases, leaving 10 bases between the germline ends. The CDR3 here is CASSPSGQNYGYTF. CDR3 DNA: TGTGCCAGCTCACCCTCGGGTCAGAACTATGGCTACACCTTC. The whole variable domain, remainder taken from reference TRBV18 and TRBJ1-2, is NAGVMQNPRHLVRRRGQEARLRCSPMKGHSHVYWYRQLPEEGLKFMVYLQKENIIDESGMPKERFSAEFPKEGPSILRIQQVVRGDSAAYFCASSPSGQNYGYTFGSGTRLTVV.

The rearrangement links TRBV7-9 to TRBJ2-7, with TRBD2 matching over 7 bases. CDR1 and CDR2 (germline): SEHNR, FQNEAQ (reference sequence). With V trimmed by 1 base and J by 7 bases, 7 bases remained unmatched. CDR3 length: 14 residues. CDR3 protein: CASSLDGTTGEQYF. CDR3 in DNA: TGTGCCAGCAGCTTAGACGGGACTACGGGAGAGCAGTACTTC. Based on the CDR3 plus reference TRBV7-9 and TRBJ2-7, the full variable domain is DTGVSQNPRHKITKRGQNVTFRCDPISEHNRLYWYRQTLGQGPEFLTYFQNEAQLEKSRLLSDRFSAERPKGSFSTLEIQRTEQGDSAMYLCASSLDGTTGEQYFGPGTRLTVT.

As regards this clone: An end of the junction does not agree with germline; a read error may underlie this. This chain connects TRBV18 to TRBJ2-5; TRBD2 agrees at 9 bases. This CDR3 spans 16 amino acids. Germline loops: CDR1 KGHSH, CDR2 LQKENI. CDR3 coding DNA: TGTGCCAGTTCACCATGGGATAGCGGGGGTCAAGAGACCCAGTACTTC. Amino acid sequence: CASSPWDSGGQETQYF.

V is TRBV30 and J is TRBJ1-1; D possibly corresponds to TRBD1 (5 bases). Deletions cut 4 bases from V and 4 bases from J, with 13 bases between. The CDR3 runs to 13 residues. The germline gives CDR1 GTSNPN, CDR2 SVGIG (reference sequence). The CDR3 spells CAWIGGWGTEAFF. The CDR3 region has the DNA TGTGCCTGGATCGGGGGGTGGGGCACTGAAGCTTTCTTT.

V usage is TRBV6-5 and J usage is TRBJ1-1; a weak D match, TRBD1 (6 bases). This CDR3 has 14 amino acids. From germline, CDR1 is MNHEY and CDR2 SVGAGI. V was clipped by 7 bases and J by 4 bases, with 16 bases between them. The CDR3 spells CASKEFTGLTEAFF. CDR3 DNA: TGTGCCAGCAAAGAATTCACAGGGCTCACTGAAGCTTTCTTT.

The chain couples TRBV7-3 to TRBJ2-1, with 10 bases fitting TRBD2. Germline CDR1 and CDR2: SGHTA and FQGTGA. Trimming at V came to 5 bases and at J to 3 bases, leaving 7 bases not matched to a gene. The CDR3 has 16 residues. The CDR3 DNA reads TGTGCCAGCAGCATTAGCGGGAGGTTGGGCTACAATGAGCAGTTCTTC. It codes for CASSISGRLGYNEQFF.

The chain uses TRBV2 and TRBJ2-7; TRBD2 matches at 9 bases. Trimming removed 8 bases from V and 0 bases from J; junction bases left unmatched: 2. Germline V CDR1 and CDR2: SNHLY, FYNNEI. There are 13 residues in the CDR3. DNA for the CDR3: TGTGCCAGCCAGACTAGCGGCTCCTACGAGCAGTACTTC. Translation: CASQTSGSYEQYF.

V and J are TRBV24-1 and TRBJ1-4; the D is unclear. Trimming removed 4 bases from V and 3 bases from J, with 5 bases in between. This CDR3 region has 13 residues. The germline V gene has CDR1 KGHDR and CDR2 SFDVKD. The CDR3: CATSDGSNEKLFF. CDR3 nucleotide sequence: TGTGCCACCAGTGACGGGTCTAATGAAAAACTGTTTTTT.

The chain couples TRBV19 to TRBJ2-4, with D perhaps matching TRBD2 (7 bases). This CDR3 region has 14 residues. Germline V gene sequence: CDR1 LNHDA, CDR2 SQIVND (reference sequence). V was pared by 3 bases and J by 5 bases, with 11 bases between. The CDR3 reads CASSIQGRENIQYF. The DNA for the CDR3 is TGTGCCAGTAGTATCCAGGGGAGGGAAAACATTCAGTACTTC.

This clone came up many times. The chain couples TRBV3-1 (or the pseudogene TRBV3-2) to TRBJ2-1, with 11 bases that match TRBD2. V lost 2 bases, J lost 4 bases, and 4 bases stayed unmatched. From germline, CDR1 is LGHDT and CDR2 YNNKEL (reference sequence). The CDR3 spans 16 residues. The CDR3 is CASSQYLAGGYNEQFF. The CDR3, as DNA: TGTGCCAGCAGCCAATATCTAGCGGGAGGTTACAATGAGCAGTTCTTC.

The rearrangement links TRBV7-8 to TRBJ2-7; 10 positions match TRBD2. CDR3 size: 16 residues. Losses at the gene ends were 1 base for V and 2 bases for J; bases not matched to a gene: 5. Germline V gene sequence: CDR1 SGHVS, CDR2 FQNEAQ. This CDR3 reads CASSLEPAGGAYEQYF. The CDR3 DNA follows: TGTGCCAGCAGCTTAGAGCCAGCGGGAGGGGCCTACGAGCAGTACTTC.

CDR3 sequence reads: CASSQEAATYNEQFF. The CDR3 DNA sequence: TGTGCCAGCAGCCAAGAAGCGGCCACCTACAATGAGCAGTTCTTC. V is TRBV4-2 and J is TRBJ2-1, with a tentative D call TRBD2 (5 bases). The CDR3 covers 15 residues. CDR1 is LGHNA, CDR2 YNFKEQ, per germline. V was trimmed by 0 bases and J by 2 bases, leaving 8 bases between them.

In its sample, this clone was seen once. This chain joins TRBV6-2 or TRBV6-3 and TRBJ1-4; perhaps TRBD1 as D (5 bases). This CDR3 contains 15 residues. V was trimmed by 6 bases and J by 5 bases, leaving 16 bases between them. In germline, CDR1 is MNHEY, CDR2 SVGEGT. DNA of the CDR3: TGTGCCAGCAGCTGGGGAGGGACGGCAAATGAAAAACTGTTTTTT. This translates into CASSWGGTANEKLFF.

The sample holds one count of this clone. The chain has TRBV3-1 (or the pseudogene TRBV3-2) and TRBJ2-3; 10 nucleotides match TRBD2. The CDR3 spans 16 residues. In germline, CDR1 is LGHDT, CDR2 YNNKEL (reference sequence). J gave up 0 bases and V 4 bases, and 4 bases lay outside the gene matches. The CDR3 is CASSRGLATSTDTQYF. For the CDR3, the DNA is TGTGCCAGCAGCCGGGGACTAGCGACTAGCACAGATACGCAGTATTTT.

This clone has more than one count but fewer than ten. The chain employs TRBV2 and TRBJ2-7; 9 bases match TRBD1. Germline assignment: CDR1 SNHLY and CDR2 FYNNEI. The CDR3 length is 16 residues. J gave up 5 bases and V 4 bases, and 12 bases lay outside the gene matches. The CDR3 sequence is CASSGGTGQGSHEQYF. In nucleotides, the CDR3 is TGTGCCAGCAGTGGTGGGACCGGACAGGGGTCACACGAGCAGTACTTC.

The gene calls are TRBV5-1 and TRBJ2-7; 8 bases agree with TRBD2. V lost 0 bases, J lost 4 bases, and 3 bases stayed unmatched. The germline V gene has CDR1 SGHRS and CDR2 YFSETQ. The CDR3 contains 14 residues. CDR3 sequence (DNA): TGCGCCAGCAGCTTGGAAGCGGGAGTGTACGAGCAGTACTTC. It translates to CASSLEAGVYEQYF. The full variable domain, its missing parts supplied by reference TRBV5-1 and TRBJ2-7, is KAGVTQTPRYLIKTRGQQVTLSCSPISGHRSVSWYQQTPGQGLQFLFEYFSETQRNKGNFPGRFSGRQFSNSRSEMNVSTLELGDSALYLCASSLEAGVYEQYFGPGTRLTVT.

CDR3 nucleotide sequence: TGTGCCAGCTCACAAGACAGGGCTCAGGATCAGCCCCAGCATTTT. Residues: CASSQDRAQDQPQHF. The chain joins TRBV18 to TRBJ1-5; 7 nucleotides line up with TRBD1. The J segment lost 5 bases and the V segment lost 4 bases, leaving 8 bases of the junction unmatched. The CDR3 has 15 residues. The germline V gene encodes CDR1 KGHSH and CDR2 LQKENI.

The chain joins TRBV5-1 to TRBJ1-2, with 8 nucleotides matching TRBD1. The CDR3 is made up of 16 amino acids. Unmatched junction bases numbered 13, after V lost 4 bases and J lost 5 bases. Germline CDR1 SGHRS, CDR2 YFSETQ. DNA for the CDR3: TGCGCCAGCAGCAACTACAGGGGGTACGAAGATTATGGCTACACCTTC. Protein sequence: CASSNYRGYEDYGYTF.

This sequence joins TRBV2 and TRBJ1-2, with D maybe TRBD1 (5 bases). This CDR3 is built from 14 residues. Trimming shortened V by 0 bases and J by 4 bases, and 9 bases separated the two germline ends. Germline loops: CDR1 SNHLY, CDR2 FYNNEI. In nucleotides, the CDR3 is TGTGCCAGCAGTGAAGCGCTTAGGGGCTATGGCTACACCTTC. Its translation is CASSEALRGYGYTF.

The chain links TRBV7-6 to TRBJ2-6; 7 positions agree with TRBD2. In germline, CDR1 is SGHVS, CDR2 FNYEAQ. Unmatched junction bases numbered 3, after V lost 5 bases and J lost 2 bases. The CDR3 is 15 residues long. The CDR3 bases are TGTGCCAGCAGCCGCGCGGGAGCTGGGGCCAACGTCCTGACTTTC. It specifies CASSRAGAGANVLTF.

A single count supports this clone. This chain joins TRBV29-1 and TRBJ2-5, with D possibly TRBD1 on 6 matching bases. The CDR3 is 13 residues long. The ends were cut back, 3 bases at V and 5 bases at J, with 13 bases in the middle. CDR1 is SQVTM and CDR2 is ANQGSEA in the germline V gene. CDR3 nucleotide sequence: TGCAGCGTTGATGGGGGCTCCGGTGAGACCCAGTACTTC. Translating gives CSVDGGSGETQYF.

This chain joins TRBV2 and TRBJ2-7; TRBD2 agrees at 11 bases. The CDR3 totals 14 residues. V was clipped by 6 bases and J by 4 bases; unmatched bases: 5. Germline V lookup: CDR1 SNHLY, CDR2 FYNNEI. The CDR3 sequence: CASRTSGSVYEQYF. The CDR3 DNA reads as TGTGCCAGCAGAACTAGCGGGAGTGTGTACGAGCAGTACTTC.

The chain employs TRBV7-2 and TRBJ2-1, with 8 bases that match TRBD1. With 1 base clipped from V and 14 bases from J, the junction kept 1 base outside the gene matches. The CDR3 totals 11 residues. Germline V gives CDR1 SGHTA, CDR2 FQGNSA. Written as DNA, the CDR3 is TGTGCCAGCAGCTTAGGACAGGGGAAGTTCTTC. It specifies CASSLGQGKFF.

The chain combines TRBV5-8 with TRBJ2-3, with 7 bases lining up with TRBD2. The CDR3 has 16 amino acids. Germline V lookup: CDR1 SGHTS, CDR2 YDEGEE. V shed 4 bases, J shed 1 base, and the junction held 9 bases outside the gene matches. CDR3 region: CASSNMGRVGTDTQYF. The CDR3 nucleotides are TGTGCCAGCAGCAACATGGGGAGGGTGGGCACAGATACGCAGTATTTT.

The chain combines TRBV12-5 with TRBJ2-1, with D perhaps TRBD2 (5 bases). V dropped 6 bases and J dropped 2 bases, with 17 bases sitting between them. From germline, CDR1 is LGHNT and CDR2 FRNRAP. This CDR3 has 16 amino acids. The CDR3, as DNA: TGTGCTAGTGGCCCGGTCGGGCTAGCTACCTACAATGAGCAGTTCTTC. It is translated as CASGPVGLATYNEQFF.

This chain uses TRBV24-1 with TRBJ2-1; maybe TRBD1 (5 bases). Germline CDR1 and CDR2: KGHDR and SFDVKD. V shed 2 bases and J shed 10 bases, with 11 bases lying between them. The CDR3 extends over 13 amino acids. This chain's CDR3 is CATSDWQGREQFF. The CDR3 DNA is TGTGCCACCAGTGATTGGCAGGGTCGGGAGCAGTTCTTC.